A single T cell receptor beta chain is shown here with its context. As yet, its antigen is unknown. This sample is drawn from a study of shared clonotypes between healthy human individuals. Germline lookup yields CDR1 SSHAT and CDR2 FNYEAQ (reference sequence). The ends lost 2 bases at V and 6 bases at J; junction bases unmatched: 3. The CDR3 loop spans 13 amino acids. Deep was the level at which the assay was run. In the study's own analysis: ImmunoSEQ output lacked quality scores and full-length reads, limiting matched filtering. Sequencing was performed with immunoSEQ multiplex PCR; in TCRdb, only in-frame clones are kept and a portion is missing. The DNA gave D and trimming, while V, J and clone size come from that table. This sample has around 2.5 million clones, with approximately 93% found just once. Broader study findings: Generation probabilities of non-shared clonotypes were lower (relative to those shared by all four donors).

The receptor was derived from a man aged 18 to 30 in good health. Some clones in this sample may be carry-over from other donors' samples. The sequenced sample consisted of naive CD4+ T cells from PBMCs. Stated subset: CD45RA+ positively selected. The chain joins TRBV7-7 to TRBJ1-1; 7 positions agree with TRBD1. The CDR3 here is CASSLNRGSEAFF. CDR3 DNA: TGTGCCAGCAGCTTAAACAGGGGATCTGAAGCTTTCTTT. The full variable domain, completed using reference TRBV7-7 and TRBJ1-1, is GAGVSQSPRYKVTKRGQDVTLRCDPISSHATLYWYQQALGQGPEFLTYFNYEAQPDKSGLPSDRFSAERPEGSISTLTIQRTEQRDSAMYRCASSLNRGSEAFFGQGTRLTVV.